This T cell receptor beta chain emerged from a study of blood T cell repertoires in COVID-19. Study background: The United States, Italy and Spain supplied acute and convalescent COVID-19 samples. In each case, the material was cDNA or gDNA derived from T cells, B-cell-depleted T cells, or PBMCs.

Germline CDR1 reads MNHNS; CDR2 reads SASEGT. Trimming took 1 base from V and 7 from J, leaving 7 bases between them. The CDR3 length is 12 residues. The method was immunoSEQ multiplex PCR; TCRdb's version includes in-frame clones alone and lacks a portion of them. This table holds about 240,000 clones, roughly 89% found once. Two consecutive negative NP/OP PCR tests, clearance, or resolved symptoms defined Cohort 3 recovery. The chain joins TRBV6-1 to TRBJ1-2; tentatively, D is TRBD1 (6 bases). The sample was PBMCs or T cells enriched from blood (not recorded which). The sequence derives from a man aged 35-49 years who had recovered from COVID-19. The CDR3 DNA follows: TGTGCCAGCAGTGAAGTCAGGGGTGGCTACACCTTC. This encodes CASSEVRGGYTF.